The 17 T cell receptor beta chains reported below all come from one sample, sequenced in a study of blood T cell repertoires in COVID-19. Assay: immunoSEQ multiplex PCR; the TCRdb copy retains only in-frame clones and omits some. The data hold around 210,000 clones, with about 90% observed a single time. The sample comprised peripheral blood. The receptor set was obtained from a woman in her 70s with acute or convalescent COVID-19.

The chain has TRBV28 and TRBJ2-7; D uncertain. The CDR3 has 14 amino acids. Germline lookup yields CDR1 MDHEN and CDR2 SYDVKM. Trimming took off 7 bases at V and 4 bases at J, with 17 bases between the two ends. For the CDR3, the DNA is TGTGCCAGCAACCCCTCCGGTACCAAGTACGAGCAGTACTTC. Protein sequence: CASNPSGTKYEQYF.

This clone was observed a single time. The genes are TRBV24-1 and TRBJ2-1; no firm D call. V was trimmed by 2 bases and J by 6 bases, leaving 10 bases between them. This CDR3 comprises 14 residues. Germline-derived CDR1 and CDR2 are KGHDR and SFDVKD. CDR3 sequence (DNA): TGTGCCACCAGTGATTCGTCGCGGAGCAATGAGCAGTTCTTC. This gives the protein CATSDSSRSNEQFF.

The gene calls are TRBV28 and TRBJ1-1, with 7 bases aligning to TRBD1. Germline CDR1 reads MDHEN; CDR2 reads SYDVKM. The trim removed 3 bases at V and 4 bases at J, leaving 11 bases unmatched. This CDR3 has 16 residues. The CDR3 protein is CASSLLTGTVRTEAFF. The CDR3 coding sequence is TGTGCCAGCAGTTTGTTAACCGGGACAGTGCGCACTGAAGCTTTCTTT.

Points on this clone: The same CDR3 arises from other DNA sequences in this sample as well. The V call is TRBV5-1, the J call TRBJ2-2; 8 bases agree with TRBD1. CDR1 is SGHRS, CDR2 YFSETQ, per germline. This CDR3 is 15 amino acids long. Unmatched junction bases numbered 7, after V lost 4 bases and J lost 5 bases. CDR3 coding DNA: TGCGCCAGCAGCAGTCAGGGGGCATGGACCGGGGAGCTGTTTTTT. This sequence encodes CASSSQGAWTGELFF. Using reference TRBV5-1 and TRBJ2-2 for the parts outside the CDR3, the full variable domain is KAGVTQTPRYLIKTRGQQVTLSCSPISGHRSVSWYQQTPGQGLQFLFEYFSETQRNKGNFPGRFSGRQFSNSRSEMNVSTLELGDSALYLCASSSQGAWTGELFFGEGSRLTVL.

This rearrangement joins TRBV18 to TRBJ1-6; 10 bases map to TRBD1. This CDR3 spans 15 amino acids. After removal of 3 bases from V and 5 bases from J, the junction contained 1 base not matched to a gene. Per germline, CDR1 KGHSH and CDR2 LQKENI. The DNA of the CDR3 is TGTGCCAGCTCACCTGGACAGGGGGATAATTCACCCCTCCACTTT. Residues: CASSPGQGDNSPLHF.

The chain uses TRBV27 and TRBJ2-7; a weak D match, TRBD2 (6 bases). CDR1 is MNHEY, CDR2 SMNVEV, per germline (reference sequence). The CDR3 length is 17 residues. The V and J ends lost 0 bases and 0 bases respectively, with 15 bases between them. This CDR3 is CASSLSRGTASSYEQYF. CDR3 coding DNA: TGTGCCAGCAGTTTATCACGCGGGACTGCCAGCTCCTACGAGCAGTACTTC.

V and J are TRBV18 and TRBJ2-2; a possible D gene is TRBD1 (6 bases). The CDR3 totals 16 residues. CDR1 is KGHSH, CDR2 LQKENI, per germline. V lost 2 bases and J 1 base, leaving 11 bases between the germline ends. The CDR3 sequence: CASSPMQGGNTGELFF. The CDR3 nucleotides read TGTGCCAGCTCACCAATGCAAGGGGGGAACACCGGGGAGCTGTTTTTT.

The genes are TRBV5-4 and TRBJ2-1; a possible D gene is TRBD1 (5 bases). The length of the CDR3 is 12 residues. The germline gives CDR1 SGHNT, CDR2 YYREEE (reference sequence). Trimming took 4 bases from V and 6 from J, leaving 8 bases between them. The CDR3 reads CASSLTANEQFF. For the CDR3, the DNA is TGTGCCAGCAGCCTGACAGCCAATGAGCAGTTCTTC.

The V call is TRBV3-1 (or the pseudogene TRBV3-2), the J call TRBJ2-5; D gene ambiguous. V was shortened by 3 bases and J by 1 base, with 6 bases between the two germline ends. Germline V gene lookup returns CDR1 LGHDT and CDR2 YNNKEL (reference sequence). This CDR3 comprises 13 residues. The CDR3 DNA reads as TGTGCCAGCAGCCAGCGGAGCCAAGAGACCCAGTACTTC. Its protein is CASSQRSQETQYF.

This clone was picked up one time. This chain joins TRBV15 and TRBJ2-7; D might be TRBD2 (5 bases). The CDR3 is 15 amino acids. Germline CDR1 LNHNV, CDR2 YYDKDF (reference sequence). V was pared by 6 bases and J by 1 base, with 16 bases between. CDR3: CATRGMSAGSYEQYF. The CDR3 DNA is TGTGCCACCAGGGGGATGAGTGCGGGTTCCTACGAGCAGTACTTC.

This chain joins TRBV7-3 and TRBJ2-1; 9 nucleotides align to TRBD2. The germline V gene has CDR1 SGHTA and CDR2 FQGTGA. Trimming removed 5 bases from V and 5 bases from J; junction bases left unmatched: 10. This CDR3 is 16 amino acids long. CDR3 loop: CASSLSGLAPNNEQFF. In nucleotides, the CDR3 is TGTGCCAGCAGCCTGAGCGGACTAGCGCCGAACAATGAGCAGTTCTTC.

Notes on this clone: One junction end does not reproduce the germline sequence, and a read error may be involved. This CDR3 is CTSSLRTAAVF. CDR3 DNA sequence: TGTACCAGCAGTTTAAGGACAGCCGCGGTCTTT. V gene TRBV12-3 or TRBV12-4 combines with J gene TRBJ1-1, with D perhaps TRBD1 (6 bases). The CDR3 extends over 11 amino acids.

This clone appeared a few times. The V and J genes are TRBV5-1 and TRBJ2-7; a possible D gene is TRBD2 (5 bases). The CDR3 is made up of 14 amino acids. V was clipped by 3 bases and J by 4 bases, with 14 bases between them. Germline V gives CDR1 SGHRS, CDR2 YFSETQ. The CDR3 sequence: CASSSLEGRYEQYF. CDR3 bases: TGCGCCAGCAGCTCCCTCGAGGGCCGGTACGAGCAGTACTTC.

This rearrangement joins TRBV15 to TRBJ2-1; 10 nucleotides agree with TRBD2. Germline trimming cut 6 bases from V and 3 bases from J; bases unmatched to any gene: 8. This CDR3 region has 16 residues. The germline gives CDR1 LNHNV, CDR2 YYDKDF (reference sequence). In DNA, the CDR3 is TGTGCCACCAGTCGCGACCTAGCGGGAGACTACAATGAGCAGTTCTTC. It is translated as CATSRDLAGDYNEQFF. The variable domain in full, completed from reference TRBV15 and TRBJ2-1, reads DAMVIQNPRYQVTQFGKPVTLSCSQTLNHNVMYWYQQKSSQAPKLLFHYYDKDFNNEADTPDNFQSRRPNTSFCFLDIRSPGLGDTAMYLCATSRDLAGDYNEQFFGPGTRLTVL.

This clone was recorded only once. V and J are TRBV10-3 and TRBJ1-2; D perhaps matches TRBD1 (6 bases). Trimming removed 7 bases at V and 7 bases at J, with 16 bases between. The CDR3 has 13 residues. Germline lookup yields CDR1 ENHRY and CDR2 SYGVKD. This CDR3 is CAINNRESGGYTF. DNA for the CDR3: TGTGCCATCAATAACAGGGAATCGGGTGGCTACACCTTC.

The DNA for the CDR3 is TGTGCCAGCAGCTCAGTACGGCGGGGGCTAGCCAAAAACATTCAGTACTTC. This sequence encodes CASSSVRRGLAKNIQYF. V and J are TRBV5-8 and TRBJ2-4; tentative D call: TRBD2 (7 bases). CDR3 length equals 17 residues. The V end was cut by 3 bases, the J end by 0 bases, with 16 bases between. Germline V gene sequence: CDR1 SGHTS, CDR2 YDEGEE. The variable domain in full, with the rest retrieved from reference TRBV5-8 and TRBJ2-4, is EAGVTQSPTHLIKTRGQQATLRCSPISGHTSVYWYQQALGLGLQFLLWYDEGEERNRGNFPPRFSGRQFPNYSSELNVNALELEDSALYLCASSSVRRGLAKNIQYFGAGTRLSVL.

The DNA of the CDR3 is TGTGCCAGCAGTCGACAGGGGGCGTACACTGAAGCTTTCTTT. Encoded protein: CASSRQGAYTEAFF. The genes are TRBV27 and TRBJ1-1; 10 nucleotides align to TRBD1. This CDR3 is built from 14 residues. The germline V gene encodes CDR1 MNHEY and CDR2 SMNVEV (reference sequence). After removal of 5 bases from V and 3 bases from J, the junction contained 3 bases not matched to a gene.